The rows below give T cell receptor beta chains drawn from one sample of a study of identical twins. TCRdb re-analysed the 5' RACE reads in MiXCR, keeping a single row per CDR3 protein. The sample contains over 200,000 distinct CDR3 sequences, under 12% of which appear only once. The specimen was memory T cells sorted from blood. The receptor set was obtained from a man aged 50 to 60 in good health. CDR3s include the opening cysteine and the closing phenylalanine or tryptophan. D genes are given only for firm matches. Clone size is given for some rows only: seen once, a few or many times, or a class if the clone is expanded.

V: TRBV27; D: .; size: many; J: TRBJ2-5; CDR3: CASSGVRSRTETQYF; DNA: TGTGCCAGCAGTGGTGTCAGGAGTCGGACTGAGACCCAGTACTTC
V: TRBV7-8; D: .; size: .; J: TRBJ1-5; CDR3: CASSLVTTPNQPQHF; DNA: TGTGCCAGCAGCTTAGTTACGACCCCTAATCAGCCCCAGCATTTT
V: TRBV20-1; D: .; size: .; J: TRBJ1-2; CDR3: CSASKGLSGGYTF; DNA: TGCAGTGCTAGCAAAGGGCTGTCCGGTGGCTACACCTTC
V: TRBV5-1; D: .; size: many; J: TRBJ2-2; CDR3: CASSPDSAATGELFF; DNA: TGCGCCAGCAGCCCGGACAGCGCGGCCACCGGGGAGCTGTTTTTT
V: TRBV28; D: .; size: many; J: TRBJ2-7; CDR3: CASSLFRGPGAAYEQYF; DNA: TGTGCCAGCAGTTTATTCCGGGGACCGGGCGCAGCCTACGAGCAGTACTTC
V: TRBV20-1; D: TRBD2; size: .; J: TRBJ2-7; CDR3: CSASPSGSSYEQYF; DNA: TGCAGTGCTTCCCCTAGCGGGAGCTCCTACGAGCAGTACTTC
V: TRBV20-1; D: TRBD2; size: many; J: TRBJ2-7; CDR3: CSAAGTSGRENHEQYF; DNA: TGCAGTGCTGCCGGGACTAGCGGGAGGGAGAACCACGAGCAGTACTTC
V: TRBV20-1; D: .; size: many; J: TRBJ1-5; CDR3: CSAWSPGQPQHF; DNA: TGCAGTGCATGGTCTCCCGGTCAGCCCCAGCATTTT
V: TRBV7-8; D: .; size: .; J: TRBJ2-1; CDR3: CASRSISSYNEQFF; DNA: TGTGCCAGCAGGTCCATCTCCTCCTACAATGAGCAGTTCTTC
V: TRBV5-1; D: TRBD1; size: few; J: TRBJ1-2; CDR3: CASSPDRERYTF; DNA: TGCGCCAGCAGCCCTGACAGGGAACGATACACCTTC
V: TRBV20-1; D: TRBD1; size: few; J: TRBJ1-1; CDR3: CSAKGQGVTEAFF; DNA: TGCAGTGCGAAGGGACAGGGTGTTACTGAAGCTTTCTTT
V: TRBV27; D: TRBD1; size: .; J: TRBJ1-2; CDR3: CASSRTGQGAIYGYTF; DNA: TGTGCCAGCAGTCGTACTGGACAGGGGGCGATCTATGGCTACACCTTC
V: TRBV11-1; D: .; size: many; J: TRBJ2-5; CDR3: CASSSPTGQQETQYF; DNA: TGTGCCAGCAGCTCGCCAACAGGGCAACAAGAGACCCAGTACTTC
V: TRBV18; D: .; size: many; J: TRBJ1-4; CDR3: CASSPQRNEKLFF; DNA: TGTGCCAGCTCACCGCAGCGGAATGAAAAACTGTTTTTT
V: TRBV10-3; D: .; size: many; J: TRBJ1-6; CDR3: CAISEKGPSNSPLHF; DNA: TGTGCCATCAGTGAGAAGGGACCGTCTAATTCACCCCTCCACTTT
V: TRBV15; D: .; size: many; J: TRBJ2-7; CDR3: CATSRDGLAREQYF; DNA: TGTGCCACCAGCAGAGATGGGCTAGCCCGAGAGCAGTACTTC
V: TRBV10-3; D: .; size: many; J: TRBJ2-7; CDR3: CAILAVDEQYF; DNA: TGTGCCATCTTAGCAGTTGACGAGCAGTACTTC
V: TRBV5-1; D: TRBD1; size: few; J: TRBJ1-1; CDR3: CASSRDSNTEAFF; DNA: TGCGCCAGCAGCCGGGACAGCAACACTGAAGCTTTCTTT
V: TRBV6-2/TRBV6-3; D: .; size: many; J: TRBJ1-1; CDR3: CASSYPGLSNTEAFF; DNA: TGTGCCAGCAGTTACCCCGGACTCTCGAACACTGAAGCTTTCTTT
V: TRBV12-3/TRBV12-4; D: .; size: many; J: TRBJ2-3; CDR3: CASSLIRADTQYF; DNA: TGTGCCAGCAGTTTAATACGGGCTGATACGCAGTATTTT
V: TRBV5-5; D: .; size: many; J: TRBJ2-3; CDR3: CASSPGVVQGRDTQYF; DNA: TGTGCCAGCAGCCCTGGGGTGGTACAGGGAAGGGATACGCAGTATTTT
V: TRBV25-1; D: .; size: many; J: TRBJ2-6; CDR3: CASSEAGSGANVLTF; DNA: TGTGCCAGCAGTGAAGCAGGGTCTGGGGCCAACGTCCTGACTTTC
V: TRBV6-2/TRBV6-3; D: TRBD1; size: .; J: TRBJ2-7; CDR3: CASSSDRVYEQYF; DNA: TGTGCCAGCAGTTCCGACAGGGTCTACGAGCAGTACTTC
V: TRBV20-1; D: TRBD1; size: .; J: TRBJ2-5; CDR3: CSASRQGFSQETQYF; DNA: TGCAGTGCTAGTCGACAGGGTTTTTCTCAGGAGACCCAGTACTTC
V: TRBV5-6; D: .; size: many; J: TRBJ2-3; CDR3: CASSLYMTDTQYF; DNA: TGTGCCAGCAGCTTGTATATGACAGATACGCAGTATTTT
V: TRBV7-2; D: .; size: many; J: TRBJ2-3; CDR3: CASSFGQANRPAQYF; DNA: TGTGCCAGCAGCTTTGGGCAGGCCAATCGCCCAGCGCAGTATTTT
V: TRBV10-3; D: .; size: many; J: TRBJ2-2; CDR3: CAVGDANTGELFF; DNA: TGTGCCGTCGGCGACGCGAACACCGGGGAGCTGTTTTTT
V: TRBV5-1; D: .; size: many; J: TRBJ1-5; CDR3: CASSIGDSNQPQHF; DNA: TGCGCCAGCAGTATTGGGGATAGCAATCAGCCCCAGCATTTT
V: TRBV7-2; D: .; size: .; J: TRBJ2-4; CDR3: CASSPPMGGADLNIQYF; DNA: TGTGCCAGCAGCCCGCCCATGGGGGGGGCCGACTTAAACATTCAGTACTTC
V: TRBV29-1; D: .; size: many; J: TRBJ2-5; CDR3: CSVAGSGETQYF; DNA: TGCAGCGTTGCCGGTTCGGGGGAGACCCAGTACTTC
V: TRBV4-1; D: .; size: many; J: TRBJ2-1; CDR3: CASSLLDGLIFF; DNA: TGCGCCAGCAGCCTATTGGACGGACTCATCTTCTTC
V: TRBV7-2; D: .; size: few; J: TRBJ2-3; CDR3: CASSLYSTDTQYF; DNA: TGTGCCAGCAGCCTCTATTCCACAGATACGCAGTATTTT
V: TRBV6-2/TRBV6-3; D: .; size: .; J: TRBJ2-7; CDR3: CASSYSFRQPTYEQYF; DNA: TGTGCCAGCAGTTACTCTTTCCGACAGCCGACCTACGAGCAGTACTTC
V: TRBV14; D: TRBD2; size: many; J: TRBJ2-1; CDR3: CASSPTVTSGPYNEQFF; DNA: TGTGCCAGCAGCCCCACCGTTACTAGCGGGCCTTACAATGAGCAGTTCTTC
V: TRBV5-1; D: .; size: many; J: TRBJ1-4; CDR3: CASSLVGSLNEKLFF; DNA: TGCGCCAGCAGCTTGGTCGGCAGTCTTAATGAAAAACTGTTTTTT
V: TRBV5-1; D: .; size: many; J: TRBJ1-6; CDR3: CASSVGQGNNSPLHF; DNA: TGCGCCAGCAGCGTCGGACAAGGCAATAATTCACCCCTCCACTTT